This T cell receptor (beta chain) stems from a study of cytomegalovirus exposure and HLA in healthy donors. Primers included in the PCR were 60 Vbeta and 13 Jbeta primers. The method was immunoSEQ multiplex PCR; TCRdb's version includes in-frame clones alone and lacks a portion of them. This sample's table has more than 140,000 clones. The source of this sequence is a woman between 18 and 30 years old in good health and CMV-seronegative. Material for sequencing was PBMCs.

The CDR3 region is CASSILPGGELFF. The CDR3 coding sequence is TGTGCCAGTAGTATACTACCCGGCGGGGAGCTGTTTTTT. V is TRBV19 and J is TRBJ2-2, with D hard to call. Germline V gene data show CDR1 as LNHDA and CDR2 as SQIVND (reference sequence). The CDR3 length is 13 residues. V shed 2 bases and J shed 7 bases, with 8 bases lying between them.